What follows are 18 T cell receptor beta chains derived from one specimen sequenced in a study of blood T cells in healthy people across ages (dated by TCRdb to between 2015 and 2016). The method behind the library was 5' RACE. The listed sequencing device is Illumina HiSeq 2500. A second roughly 6 to 11 cycle PCR used a sample-barcoded 5' primer and a J-beta primer mix. TCRdb's own reprocessing of the public reads used fastp at Q25 and MiXCR and kept productive beta chains. Rows with one shared CDR3 protein collapse into an entry with the most common genes and DNA. Here the sample has about 580,000 distinct CDR3 sequences; around half occur a single time. The ten largest make up around 23% of the sample. The sample was blood. Receptors originate from an elderly man in good health.

The rearrangement joins TRBV20-1 to TRBJ2-7; D may be TRBD1 or TRBD2 (5 bases each). This CDR3 contains 14 residues. V was trimmed by 6 bases and J by 4 bases, leaving 19 bases between them. In germline, CDR1 is DFQATT, CDR2 SNEGSKA (reference sequence). CDR3 residues: CSAPRDPSFYEQYF. The DNA of the CDR3 is TGCAGTGCCCCCCGGGACCCTTCCTTTTACGAGCAGTACTTC.

This chain connects TRBV2 to TRBJ2-5; D remains unclear. The J call may be faulty, since TRBJ2-7 better matches the DNA end. The CDR3 covers 13 residues. The germline V gene encodes CDR1 SNHLY and CDR2 FYNNEI. The CDR3 here is CASRDWAVHEQYF. CDR3 nucleotide sequence: TGTGCCAGCAGAGACTGGGCGGTCCACGAGCAGTACTTC.

Details on this clonotype: This may come from a read error, since a much larger clone is one base off. The V call is TRBV7-2, the J call TRBJ2-7; D might be TRBD1 (5 bases). CDR3 length: 14 amino acids. In germline, CDR1 is SGHTA, CDR2 FQGNSA. The V end was cut by 6 bases, the J end by 5 bases, with 17 bases between. The CDR3 nucleotides are TGTACCAGCAGTTCAACAGGTGGAATTCACGAGCAGTACTTC. Its protein is CTSSSTGGIHEQYF.

The V call is TRBV7-2, the J call TRBJ1-1; TRBD1 matches at 11 bases. CDR3 length: 15 amino acids. From germline, CDR1 is SGHTA and CDR2 FQGNSA. J gave up 7 bases and V 5 bases, and 9 bases lay outside the gene matches. CDR3 DNA: TGTGCCAGCAGCCTACGGACAGGGGGCTACGGTGAAGCTTTCTTT. This sequence encodes CASSLRTGGYGEAFF.

The chain joins TRBV3-1 to TRBJ2-1; D is undetermined. V was clipped by 2 bases and J by 5 bases, with 10 bases between them. The CDR3 is 14 amino acids. The germline V gene encodes CDR1 LGHDT and CDR2 YNNKEL (reference sequence). The DNA of the CDR3 is TGTGCCAGCAGCCAATTTGCGTACGACAATGAGCAGTTCTTC. Its protein product is CASSQFAYDNEQFF.

This clonotype appeared a single time. The gene calls are TRBV19 and TRBJ2-4; D possibly corresponds to TRBD2 (5 bases). The CDR3 totals 16 residues. Trimming pared 3 bases from V and 1 base from J, leaving 13 bases between. Germline CDR1 and CDR2: LNHDA and SQIVND (reference sequence). CDR3 residues: CASSIPTGTAKNIQYF. DNA of the CDR3: TGTGCCAGTAGTATCCCGACGGGAACGGCCAAAAACATTCAGTACTTC.

This clonotype was observed a few times. Here the CDR3 DNA reads TGTGCCAGCAGCTTATCCGGGACAGGGACCCAAGAGACCCAGTACTTC. It specifies CASSLSGTGTQETQYF. The chain recombines TRBV7-9 with TRBJ2-5, with TRBD1 matching over 9 bases. This CDR3 contains 16 residues. Germline lookup yields CDR1 SEHNR and CDR2 FQNEAQ (reference sequence). Losses at the gene ends were 2 bases for V and 1 base for J; bases not matched to a gene: 5. The full variable domain, its missing parts supplied by reference TRBV7-9 and TRBJ2-5, is DTGVSQNPRHKITKRGQNVTFRCDPISEHNRLYWYRQTLGQGPEFLTYFQNEAQLEKSRLLSDRFSAERPKGSFSTLEIQRTEQGDSAMYLCASSLSGTGTQETQYFGPGTRLLVL.

V usage is TRBV4-1 and J usage is TRBJ2-3, with D possibly being TRBD1 or TRBD2 (5 bases each). Germline values: CDR1 MGHRA, CDR2 YSYEKL. There are 14 residues in the CDR3. Deletions cut 5 bases from V and 4 bases from J, with 13 bases between. The CDR3 reads CASSWDDWADTQYF. In DNA form, the CDR3 reads TGCGCCAGCAGCTGGGACGACTGGGCAGATACGCAGTATTTT.

J is TRBJ1-1 and V is TRBV29-1; no clear D gene. Trimming took 1 base from V and 11 from J, leaving 8 bases between them. The CDR3 has 10 amino acids. Germline V CDR1 and CDR2: SQVTM, ANQGSEA. The CDR3 spells CSVEGERAFF. DNA of the CDR3: TGCAGCGTTGAAGGGGAGCGTGCTTTCTTT.

V usage is TRBV4-3 and J usage is TRBJ2-1; 10 bases are shared with TRBD2. CDR1 and CDR2 (germline): LGHNA, YSLEER. V lost 4 bases, J lost 7 bases, and 7 bases stayed unmatched. CDR3 size: 15 residues. The DNA for the CDR3 is TGCGCCAGCAGCCTTCTAGCGGGAGTGAGAAATGAGCAGTTCTTC. Translation: CASSLLAGVRNEQFF.

This chain links TRBV20-1 with TRBJ2-7; a possible D gene is TRBD2 (5 bases). Judging by the DNA end, TRBJ2-5 fits better; the J call may be wrong. Germline V gives CDR1 DFQATT, CDR2 SNEGSKA (reference sequence). The CDR3 is 14 amino acids. CDR3 nucleotide sequence: TGCAGTGCTAGTTTGTCTTGGGAGCGGGAGACCCAGTACTTC. Translated, it gives CSASLSWERETQYF.

The chain has TRBV5-5 and TRBJ1-5; D call uncertain. The ends were cut back, 1 base at V and 6 bases at J, with 11 bases in the middle. CDR3 length: 14 amino acids. Germline V gene data show CDR1 as SGHKS and CDR2 as YYEKEE (reference sequence). DNA of the CDR3: TGTGCCAGCAGCTTGAACTTATTAAGTCAGCCCCAGCATTTT. Encoded protein: CASSLNLLSQPQHF.

This clonotype was found a few times. The chain joins TRBV6-2 or TRBV6-3 to TRBJ2-7; a possible D gene is TRBD2 (6 bases). The V end lost 6 bases, the J end lost 2 bases, and 11 bases lay between the germline ends. CDR1 and CDR2 (germline): MNHEY, SVGEGT. There are 13 residues in the CDR3. CDR3 residues: CASSVADPYEQYF. CDR3 DNA sequence: TGTGCCAGCAGCGTAGCGGACCCCTACGAGCAGTACTTC.

The chain is built from TRBV5-5 and TRBJ2-3; D is ambiguous. The CDR3 loop spans 13 amino acids. Looked up from germline, CDR1 is SGHKS and CDR2 is YYEKEE (reference sequence). Trimming took off 3 bases at V and 4 bases at J, with 9 bases between the two ends. CDR3 coding DNA: TGTGCCAGCAGCTGGGTCGGTGCAGATACGCAGTATTTT. This encodes CASSWVGADTQYF.

This clonotype was detected many times. The V gene is TRBV6-6, the J gene TRBJ2-7; 7 bases are a match to TRBD2. V gave up 0 bases and J gave up 4 bases; unmatched junction bases: 9. The CDR3 totals 16 residues. Germline V lookup: CDR1 MNHNY, CDR2 SVGAGI (reference sequence). The CDR3 spells CASSYSERGDGYEQYF. Here the CDR3 DNA reads TGTGCCAGCAGTTACTCTGAGCGGGGCGACGGATACGAGCAGTACTTC.

This clonotype was observed a handful of times. This chain links TRBV6-2 or TRBV6-3 with TRBJ2-5; no clear D gene. The J call is in doubt because the DNA end fits TRBJ2-7 better. Germline V gives CDR1 MNHEY, CDR2 SVGEGT. The CDR3 length is 14 residues. The CDR3 is CASTSSPTANEQYF. CDR3 DNA: TGTGCCAGCACTTCATCCCCCACCGCAAACGAGCAGTACTTC.

The chain is built from TRBV7-9 and TRBJ2-3; D may be TRBD2 (5 bases). Looked up from germline, CDR1 is SEHNR and CDR2 is FQNEAQ (reference sequence). There are 15 residues in the CDR3. Trimming took 4 bases from V and 0 from J, leaving 11 bases between them. The CDR3 region is CASSSSGISTDTQYF. The CDR3 region has the DNA TGTGCCAGCAGCTCCAGCGGAATAAGCACAGATACGCAGTATTTT.

The chain has TRBV4-3 and TRBJ2-1; TRBD2 matches at 12 bases. The CDR3 consists of 17 residues. The germline CDR1 and CDR2 sequences are LGHNA and YSLEER. With V trimmed by 0 bases and J by 6 bases, 6 bases remained unmatched. The CDR3 here is CASSQDRTSGIFNEQFF. CDR3 DNA: TGCGCCAGCAGCCAAGATCGGACTAGCGGGATATTCAATGAGCAGTTCTTC.